A selection of T cell receptor beta chains follows, all from one sample in a study of blood T cell repertoires in COVID-19. Method: immunoSEQ multiplex PCR; TCRdb's copy keeps in-frame clones and lacks some. The sample has 75,000 to 100,000 clones, roughly 78% seen once; the top ten hold about 7%. The specimen sequenced was peripheral blood. Receptors originate from a man aged 50 or older with active or convalescent COVID-19. CDR3s include the opening cysteine and the closing phenylalanine or tryptophan. A D gene is named only where the DNA matches it firmly. Clone sizes are given selectively: once, few, many, or a class where the clone is expanded.

size: few; D: TRBD2; V: TRBV5-6; J: TRBJ2-1; CDR3: CASSLGLLAGVYNEQFF; DNA: TGTGCCAGCAGCTTGGGGCTACTAGCGGGGGTGTACAATGAGCAGTTCTTC
size: .; D: TRBD1; V: TRBV6-5; J: TRBJ1-2; CDR3: CATVGQANYGYTF; DNA: TGTGCCACCGTGGGACAGGCTAACTATGGCTACACCTTC
size: .; D: .; V: TRBV20-1; J: TRBJ1-2; CDR3: CSASDPTGYGYTF; DNA: TGCAGTGCTAGTGATCCCACAGGTTACGGCTACACCTTC
size: .; D: .; V: TRBV28; J: TRBJ2-3; CDR3: CASSSTTWGRVDTQYF; DNA: TGTGCCAGCAGTTCCACCACGTGGGGGCGAGTGGATACGCAGTATTTT
size: .; D: .; V: TRBV28; J: TRBJ2-1; CDR3: CASSLLGTLYNEQFF; DNA: TGTGCCAGCAGTTTATTAGGGACACTATACAATGAGCAGTTCTTC
size: .; D: TRBD1; V: TRBV18; J: TRBJ1-2; CDR3: CASSRDSRDTF; DNA: TGTGCCAGCTCACGGGACAGTCGGGACACCTTC
size: .; D: .; V: TRBV4-1; J: TRBJ1-2; CDR3: CASSQEGSGKGYGYTF; DNA: TGCGCCAGCAGCCAAGAGGGGTCGGGGAAAGGCTATGGCTACACCTTC
size: .; D: TRBD1; V: TRBV4-2; J: TRBJ1-5; CDR3: CASSQERTGGIQPQHF; DNA: TGTGCCAGCAGCCAAGAGAGGACAGGGGGCATTCAGCCCCAGCATTTT
size: .; D: TRBD1; V: TRBV2; J: TRBJ2-3; CDR3: CASGGTGGADTQYF; DNA: TGTGCCAGCGGAGGGACAGGGGGGGCAGATACGCAGTATTTT
size: .; D: .; V: TRBV5-6; J: TRBJ2-5; CDR3: CASSPGDRVYQETQYF; DNA: TGTGCCAGCAGCCCGGGGGACAGAGTCTACCAAGAGACCCAGTACTTC
size: .; D: .; V: TRBV28; J: TRBJ1-5; CDR3: CASSPSGKFVPQHF; DNA: TGTGCCAGCAGTCCGTCCGGGAAATTTGTGCCCCAGCATTTT
size: .; D: .; V: TRBV2; J: TRBJ2-5; CDR3: CASSGDWQETQYF; DNA: TGTGCCAGCAGTGGTGACTGGCAAGAGACCCAGTACTTC
size: once; D: TRBD2; V: TRBV10-2; J: TRBJ2-5; CDR3: CASRLAGAETQYF; DNA: TGCGCCAGCAGGCTAGCGGGGGCGGAGACCCAGTACTTC
size: .; D: .; V: TRBV12-3/TRBV12-4; J: TRBJ1-1; CDR3: CASSPGRLEAFF; DNA: TGTGCCAGCAGTCCCGGGAGGCTTGAAGCTTTCTTT
size: .; D: .; V: TRBV5-4; J: TRBJ1-3; CDR3: CASQGAGNTIYF; DNA: TGTGCCAGCCAAGGGGCCGGAAACACCATATATTTT
size: .; D: TRBD2; V: TRBV5-6; J: TRBJ2-3; CDR3: CASSLSGGDRLTDTQYF; DNA: TGTGCCAGCAGCTTGAGCGGGGGGGATCGGCTCACAGATACGCAGTATTTT
size: .; D: .; V: TRBV16; J: TRBJ1-2; CDR3: CASSPSYRPNYGYTF; DNA: TGTGCCAGCAGCCCCAGCTACAGGCCTAACTATGGCTACACCTTC
size: .; D: .; V: TRBV10-3; J: TRBJ2-2; CDR3: CAISESGQPSNTGELFF; DNA: TGTGCCATCAGTGAGTCGGGGCAGCCCTCGAACACCGGGGAGCTGTTTTTT
size: few; D: .; V: TRBV6-1; J: TRBJ2-3; CDR3: CASSELFLATDTQYF; DNA: TGTGCCAGCAGTGAACTCTTTTTGGCCACAGATACGCAGTATTTT